The 15 T cell receptor beta chains given below trace back to one sample, sequenced in a study of blood T cell repertoires in COVID-19. The assay was immunoSEQ multiplex PCR, and TCRdb's table has in-frame clones only and misses some. The sample comprises around 240,000 clones, around 90% of which are singletons, and around 0.8% rests with the top ten. Sequencing used PBMCs or T cells enriched from blood (not recorded which). These receptors all stem from a man between 50 and 59 years old who had been exposed to COVID-19.

The chain combines TRBV3-1 (or the pseudogene TRBV3-2) with TRBJ2-7; TRBD2 is a possible D gene (6 bases). With 1 base removed from V and 8 bases from J, the gap between germline ends came to 12 bases. This CDR3 comprises 13 residues. Germline V gene lookup returns CDR1 LGHDT and CDR2 YNNKEL (reference sequence). The CDR3 DNA sequence: TGTGCCAGCAGCCAAGGGAGGGGTGGGCAGCAGTACTTC. This codes for CASSQGRGGQQYF.

The chain recombines TRBV10-3 with TRBJ1-4, with D possibly matching TRBD1 (6 bases). CDR3 length: 17 amino acids. Trimming stripped 2 bases from V and 7 bases from J, with 20 bases between. Germline lookup yields CDR1 ENHRY and CDR2 SYGVKD. The CDR3 loop reads CAISELGARGIGEKLFF. CDR3 bases: TGTGCCATCAGTGAGCTGGGGGCTAGAGGTATAGGTGAAAAACTGTTTTTT.

The chain carries TRBV3-1 (or the pseudogene TRBV3-2) and TRBJ2-7, with D possibly TRBD2 on 5 matching bases. V was trimmed by 4 bases and J by 6 bases, leaving 13 bases between them. The CDR3 contains 13 residues. Germline V lookup: CDR1 LGHDT, CDR2 YNNKEL (reference sequence). CDR3 DNA sequence: TGTGCCAGCAGCCCCCAACTAGTTTCCGAGCAGTACTTC. Protein: CASSPQLVSEQYF.

The chain employs TRBV7-8 and TRBJ1-5; no definite D call. This CDR3 spans 14 amino acids. CDR1 is SGHVS, CDR2 FQNEAQ, per germline. V was shortened by 4 bases and J by 7 bases, with 14 bases between the two germline ends. The CDR3 here is CASSSDTSPQPQHF. DNA of the CDR3: TGTGCCAGCAGCTCAGATACAAGTCCGCAGCCCCAGCATTTT.

This chain joins TRBV27 and TRBJ1-4; D is perhaps TRBD1 (5 bases). In germline, CDR1 is MNHEY, CDR2 SMNVEV (reference sequence). The V end lost 3 bases, the J end lost 11 bases, and 16 bases lay between the germline ends. The CDR3 is 14 residues long. CDR3 in amino acids: CASSFQGTFGKLFF. The CDR3 DNA reads TGTGCCAGCAGTTTTCAGGGAACTTTTGGGAAACTGTTTTTT.

In DNA, the CDR3 is TGTGCCAGCAGTTTTCTCAGGGGTTGGGACACTGAAGCTTTCTTT. Translated: CASSFLRGWDTEAFF. This sequence joins TRBV27 and TRBJ1-1, with a weak D call TRBD1 (6 bases). Trimming pared 3 bases from V and 3 bases from J, leaving 14 bases between. Germline V gene sequence: CDR1 MNHEY, CDR2 SMNVEV (reference sequence). The CDR3 extends over 15 amino acids.

The chain combines TRBV14 with TRBJ2-5; 10 bases match TRBD2. The germline CDR1 and CDR2 sequences are SGHDN and FVKESK. With 0 bases clipped from V and 9 bases from J, the junction kept 4 bases outside the gene matches. The CDR3 has 14 amino acids. The CDR3: CASSQDLLAGAQYF. In DNA, the CDR3 is TGTGCCAGCAGCCAAGATCTCCTAGCGGGGGCCCAGTACTTC.

This chain joins TRBV19 and TRBJ2-2; D is ambiguous. Trimming took off 9 bases at V and 2 bases at J, with 13 bases between the two ends. This CDR3 is built from 14 residues. Germline V gene data show CDR1 as LNHDA and CDR2 as SQIVND (reference sequence). In DNA, the CDR3 is TGTGCCAGCTCCGTCCAGGCCAACACCGGGGAGCTGTTTTTT. Its protein product is CASSVQANTGELFF. The whole variable domain, filled in from reference TRBV19 and TRBJ2-2, reads DGGITQSPKYLFRKEGQNVTLSCEQNLNHDAMYWYRQDPGQGLRLIYYSQIVNDFQKGDIAEGYSVSREKKESFPLTVTSAQKNPTAFYLCASSVQANTGELFFGEGSRLTVL.

The chain employs TRBV5-4 and TRBJ1-2, with 8 bases aligning to TRBD1. CDR1 is SGHNT and CDR2 is YYREEE in the germline V gene (reference sequence). CDR3 length: 17 residues. J lost 1 base, V lost 0 bases, and 8 bases had no gene match. The CDR3 DNA is TGTGCCAGCAGCTTGGCCGTCAGGGGGCACTATAACTATGGCTACACCTTC. This sequence encodes CASSLAVRGHYNYGYTF. Using reference TRBV5-4 and TRBJ1-2 for the parts outside the CDR3, the full variable domain is ETGVTQSPTHLIKTRGQQVTLRCSSQSGHNTVSWYQQALGQGPQFIFQYYREEENGRGNFPPRFSGLQFPNYSSELNVNALELDDSALYLCASSLAVRGHYNYGYTFGSGTRLTVV.

There are a few counts of this clone. V usage is TRBV5-1 and J usage is TRBJ2-7; perhaps TRBD2 as D (6 bases). The CDR3 spans 15 residues. Germline CDR1 reads SGHRS; CDR2 reads YFSETQ. Between the trimmed V and J ends, which lost 2 bases and 2 bases, there was a span of 14 bases. CDR3: CASSLGGTNAYEQYF. CDR3 DNA sequence: TGCGCCAGCAGCTTAGGCGGGACGAATGCCTACGAGCAGTACTTC.

CDR3 region: CASRREPSDTEAFF. The DNA for the CDR3 is TGCGCCAGCAGGAGGGAACCCAGTGACACTGAAGCTTTCTTT. The chain links TRBV10-1 to TRBJ1-1; no definite D call. Trimming removed 6 bases from V and 3 bases from J, with 14 bases in between. The germline V gene encodes CDR1 WNHNN and CDR2 SYGVQD (reference sequence). The CDR3 is made up of 14 amino acids.

The chain combines TRBV9 with TRBJ1-6, with a weak D call TRBD1 (6 bases). Trimming removed 3 bases from V and 6 bases from J, with 13 bases in between. Germline V CDR1 and CDR2: SGDLS, YYNGEE. The CDR3 sequence is 15 residues long. The CDR3 DNA follows: TGTGCCAGCAGCGCCTCGGGGGGGCCTAATTCACCCCTCCACTTT. Its protein product is CASSASGGPNSPLHF.

V usage is TRBV7-6 and J usage is TRBJ2-7; tentative D call: TRBD1 (5 bases). Germline assignment: CDR1 SGHVS and CDR2 FNYEAQ. Trimming stripped 5 bases from V and 2 bases from J, with 10 bases between. This CDR3 is built from 13 residues. The CDR3 reads CASSLQGTYEQYF. CDR3 in DNA: TGTGCCAGCAGCCTGCAGGGCACCTACGAGCAGTACTTC.

This clone was counted a single time. The rearrangement joins TRBV11-2 to TRBJ1-2; unclear D gene. Germline V gives CDR1 SGHAT, CDR2 FQNNGV. V was shortened by 1 base and J by 3 bases, with 6 bases between the two germline ends. The length of the CDR3 is 13 residues. The chain's CDR3 is CASSLGEDYGYTF. The CDR3 DNA reads TGTGCCAGCAGCTTAGGGGAGGACTATGGCTACACCTTC.

As for this clone: In the same sample, other DNA sequences code for this CDR3. J is TRBJ2-1 and V is TRBV5-1, with D possibly TRBD2 on 5 matching bases. The CDR3 consists of 13 residues. Germline V gives CDR1 SGHRS, CDR2 YFSETQ. Trimming took 0 bases from V and 7 from J, leaving 8 bases between them. CDR3 amino acids: CASSLDPGNEQFF. In nucleotides, the CDR3 is TGCGCCAGCAGCTTGGATCCGGGAAATGAGCAGTTCTTC.